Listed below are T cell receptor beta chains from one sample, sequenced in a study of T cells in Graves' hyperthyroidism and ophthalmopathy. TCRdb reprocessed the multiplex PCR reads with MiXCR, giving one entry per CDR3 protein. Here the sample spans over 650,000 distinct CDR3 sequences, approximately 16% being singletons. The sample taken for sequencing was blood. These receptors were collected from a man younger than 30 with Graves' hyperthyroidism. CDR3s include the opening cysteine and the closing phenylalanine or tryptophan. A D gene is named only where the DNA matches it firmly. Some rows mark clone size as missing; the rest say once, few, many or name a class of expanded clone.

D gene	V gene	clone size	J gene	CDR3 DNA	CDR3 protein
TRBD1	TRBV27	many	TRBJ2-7	TGTGCCAGCAGTTTAGGGACAGGGACCGAGCAGTACTTC	CASSLGTGTEQYF
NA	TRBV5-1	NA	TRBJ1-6	TGCGCCAGCAGCTCTACAGGGCAGGGGAGCTCACCCCTCCACTTT	CASSSTGQGSSPLHF
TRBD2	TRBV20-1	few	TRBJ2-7	TGCAGTGCTAGGAGCGGGAGGGAGTACGAGCAGTACTTC	CSARSGREYEQYF
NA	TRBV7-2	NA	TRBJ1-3	TGTGCCAGCAGCTTAACCGGAGCATCCGGAAACACCATATATTTT	CASSLTGASGNTIYF
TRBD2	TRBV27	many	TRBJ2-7	TGTGCCAGCAGTCGTAGACTAGCGGGAGGCGAGCAGTACTTC	CASSRRLAGGEQYF
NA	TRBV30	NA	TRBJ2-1	TGTGCCTGGAGTGCCTTAGACTCCCACAATGAGCAGTTCTTC	CAWSALDSHNEQFF
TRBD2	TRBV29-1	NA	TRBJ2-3	TGCAGCGTGGGAGGGCGCTTCACAGTTACGCAGTATTTT	CSVGGRFTVTQYF
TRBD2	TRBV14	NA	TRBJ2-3	TGTGCCAGCAGCTGGGGACTAGCGGGCCCAGATACGCAGTATTTT	CASSWGLAGPDTQYF
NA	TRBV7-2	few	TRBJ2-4	TGTGCCAGCAGCTTAGAGTGGGGGGAGTTAACGATGGCCAAAAACATTCAGTACTTC	CASSLEWGELTMAKNIQYF
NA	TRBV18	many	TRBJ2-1	TGTGCCAGTCAGGGAGCAGACTCAGACGATGAGCAGTTCTTC	CASQGADSDDEQFF
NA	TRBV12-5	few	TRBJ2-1	TGTGCTAGTGGTCCCTCCGGGTTTGAGCAGTTCTTC	CASGPSGFEQFF
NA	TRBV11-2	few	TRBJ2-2	TGTGCCAGCAGCCCCGGGCAGCGGGCCAACACCGGGGAGCTGTTTTTT	CASSPGQRANTGELFF
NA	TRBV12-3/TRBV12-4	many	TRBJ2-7	TGTGCCAGCAGTTTAGTCAGGGACGAGCAGTACTTC	CASSLVRDEQYF
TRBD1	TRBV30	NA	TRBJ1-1	TGTGCCTGGAGTGTACTGGGACAGGGGGCTTGGACTGAAGCTTTCTTT	CAWSVLGQGAWTEAFF
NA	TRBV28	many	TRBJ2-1	TGTGCCAGCAGTGCGTCAACAGGGGGGGGCTACAATGAGCAGTTCTTC	CASSASTGGGYNEQFF
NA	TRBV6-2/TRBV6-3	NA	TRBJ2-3	TGCACCAGCAGTTACAACCAGGGGACAGATACGCAGTATTTT	CTSSYNQGTDTQYF
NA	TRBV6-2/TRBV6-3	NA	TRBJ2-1	TGTGCCAGCTCTTTTGGCCTATCGGGTGAAGAGCAGTTCTTC	CASSFGLSGEEQFF
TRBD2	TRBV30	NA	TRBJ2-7	TGTGCCTGGGGGGGACTAGCGGGAAACTCCTACGAGCAGTACTTC	CAWGGLAGNSYEQYF
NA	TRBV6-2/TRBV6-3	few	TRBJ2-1	TGTGCCAGCCCCCCGAGGGGCAGGTTCTGTGAGCAGTTCTTC	CASPPRGRFCEQFF
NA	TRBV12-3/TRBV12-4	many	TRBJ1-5	TGTGCCAGCAGATTACAAACGTGGGGGTCGCATCAGCCCCAGCATTTT	CASRLQTWGSHQPQHF
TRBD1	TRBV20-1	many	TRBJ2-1	TGCAGTGCTAGAAACCTACAGGGGAGAGGGGTCTACAATGAGCAGTTCTTC	CSARNLQGRGVYNEQFF
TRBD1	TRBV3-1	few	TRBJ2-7	TGTGCCAGCAGCCAAGACACTTTACAGGGGAACGAGCAGTACTTC	CASSQDTLQGNEQYF
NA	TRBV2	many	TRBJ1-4	TGTGCCACCACCGAAGGTGGCAGGTCCTCCTACCGCGATGAAAAACTGTTTTTT	CATTEGGRSSYRDEKLFF
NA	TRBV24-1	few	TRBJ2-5	TGTGCCACCGAGGGATCTGAAGAGACCCAGTACTTC	CATEGSEETQYF
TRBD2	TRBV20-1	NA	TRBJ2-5	TGCAGTGCTGTACTAGCGTCTGAGACCCAGTACTTC	CSAVLASETQYF
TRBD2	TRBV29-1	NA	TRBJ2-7	TGCAGCGTTGCGCCGACTAGCGGGAGTTACGAGCAGTACTTC	CSVAPTSGSYEQYF
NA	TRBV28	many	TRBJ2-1	TGTGCCAGCAGTTTGCGGGGGCTGGTCAATGAGCAGTTCTTC	CASSLRGLVNEQFF
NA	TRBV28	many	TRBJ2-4	TGTGCCAGCAGTTTGACGGGAGTGGAGGACATTCAGTACTTC	CASSLTGVEDIQYF
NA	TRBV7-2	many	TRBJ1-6	TGTGCCAGCAGCTTGGGGAACTTTAATTCACCCCTCCACTTT	CASSLGNFNSPLHF
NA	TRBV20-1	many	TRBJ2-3	TGCAGTGCTCCAAAGGGGTCGGCTAGCACAGATACGCAGTATTTT	CSAPKGSASTDTQYF
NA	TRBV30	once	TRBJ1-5	TGTGCCTGGAGATTCTGGGGGGGGGCTGAGCCCCAGCATTTT	CAWRFWGGAEPQHF
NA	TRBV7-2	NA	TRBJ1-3	TGTGCCAGCACCTGGACCGTGGGGCCTGGAAACACCATATATTTT	CASTWTVGPGNTIYF
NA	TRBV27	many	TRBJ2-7	TGTGCCAGCAGTTTGAAACAGGGAGGTTACGAGCAGTACTTC	CASSLKQGGYEQYF
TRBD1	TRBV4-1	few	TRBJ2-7	TGCGCCAGCAGCCACGCCCGAACAGGGGGCTGCTACGAGCAGTACTTC	CASSHARTGGCYEQYF
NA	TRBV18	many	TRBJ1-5	TGTGCCAGCCCACCCTCGGGCGGCAATCAGCCCCAGCATTTT	CASPPSGGNQPQHF
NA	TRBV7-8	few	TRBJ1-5	TGTGCCAGCAGCTTAGACAGGCTGAGACCCCAGCATTTT	CASSLDRLRPQHF
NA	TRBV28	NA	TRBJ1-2	TGTGCCATACCTAGGGGGTACGAGGATGGCTACACCTTC	CAIPRGYEDGYTF
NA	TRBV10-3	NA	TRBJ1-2	TGTGCCATCAGTGAAGCCCCGGGAGCTTATGGCTACACCTTC	CAISEAPGAYGYTF
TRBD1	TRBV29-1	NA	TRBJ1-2	TGCAGCGCTACACAGGGGGCATATGGCTACACCTTC	CSATQGAYGYTF
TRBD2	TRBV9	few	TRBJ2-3	TGTGCCAGCAGCGTAGGTCCGGGAGGGCGCACAGATACGCAGTATTTT	CASSVGPGGRTDTQYF
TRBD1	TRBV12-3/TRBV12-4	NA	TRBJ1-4	TGTGCCAGCAGCCGACAGGGGGGGAGAGAAAAACTGTTTTTT	CASSRQGGREKLFF
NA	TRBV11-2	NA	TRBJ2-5	TGTGCCAGCAGCTTAGATGAGAGAGACTGGGAGACCCAGTACTTC	CASSLDERDWETQYF
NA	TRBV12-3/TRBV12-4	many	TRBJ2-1	TGTGCCAGCACCGACTCCTACAATGAGCAGTTCTTC	CASTDSYNEQFF
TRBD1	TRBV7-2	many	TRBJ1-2	TGTGCCAGCAGCCCGACAGGGGGTACCTATGGCTACACCTTC	CASSPTGGTYGYTF
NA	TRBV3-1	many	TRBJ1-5	TGTGCCAGCAGCTCGGGATGGGGGGGTGGTCAGCCCCAGCATTTT	CASSSGWGGGQPQHF
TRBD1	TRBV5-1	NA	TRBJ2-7	TGCGCCAGCTGGTTATTCGGACAGGGGGAGCAGTACTTC	CASWLFGQGEQYF
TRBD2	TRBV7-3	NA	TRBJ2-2	TGTGCCAGCAGCTTCGCTCTAGCGGGAGCGGGAGGGGAGCTGTTTTTT	CASSFALAGAGGELFF
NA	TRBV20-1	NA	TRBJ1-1	TGCAGTGCTAGAAGGTGGGACACTGAAGCTTTCTTT	CSARRWDTEAFF
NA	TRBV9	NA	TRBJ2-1	TGTGCCAGCAGCGACGGCCGTAATGAGCAGTTCTTC	CASSDGRNEQFF
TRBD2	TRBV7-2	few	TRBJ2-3	TGTGCCAGCAGATTGACTAGCGGGAGACGAGATACGCAGTATTTT	CASRLTSGRRDTQYF
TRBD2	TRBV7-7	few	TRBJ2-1	TGTGCCAGCAGCTCCGGTGGACTAGCGGGAACTTACAATGAGCAGTTCTTC	CASSSGGLAGTYNEQFF
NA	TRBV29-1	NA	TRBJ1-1	TGCAGCGTTGAAAGTCCCCTTGAACAGACTGAAGCTTTCTTT	CSVESPLEQTEAFF
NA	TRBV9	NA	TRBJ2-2	TGTGCCAGCAGCGTAGAACAGTTAATCACCGGGGAGCTGTTTTTT	CASSVEQLITGELFF
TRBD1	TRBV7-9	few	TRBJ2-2	TGTGCCAGCAGCGCGACAGGGGGTGGAACCGGGGAGCTGTTTTTT	CASSATGGGTGELFF
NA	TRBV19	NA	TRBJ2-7	TGTGCCAGTAGTATAAGCGGGACAGGCCACCTGAGCTCCTACGAGCAGTACTTC	CASSISGTGHLSSYEQYF
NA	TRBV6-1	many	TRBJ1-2	TGTGCCAGCAGACCGACGGCCTCTGTTTATGGCTACACCTTC	CASRPTASVYGYTF
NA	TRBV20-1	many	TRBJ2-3	TGCAGTGCTTCGAAGGGCTGGACACTTAGCACAGATACGCAGTATTTT	CSASKGWTLSTDTQYF
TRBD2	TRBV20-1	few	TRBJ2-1	TGCAGTGCTAAGAGGACTAGCGGCTACAATGAGCAGTTCTTC	CSAKRTSGYNEQFF